The 28 T cell receptor beta chains reported below all come from one sample, sequenced in a study of T cells in narcolepsy. Libraries were prepared by immunoSEQ multiplex PCR; TCRdb keeps only in-frame clonotypes and omits some of them. This table has 20,000 to 30,000 clones, roughly 62% appearing once. The sample consisted of memory (CD45RA-) CD4+ T cells from blood. Receptors were obtained from a human donor in good health.

The chain recombines TRBV5-8 with TRBJ2-5; tentative D call: TRBD1 (5 bases). This CDR3 has 14 amino acids. Trimming cost V 3 bases and J 2 bases, with 11 bases left between them. CDR1 and CDR2 from the germline V gene are SGHTS and YDEGEE. CDR3 nucleotides: TGTGCCAGCAGCTGGCGACAGAGACAAGAGACCCAGTACTTC. Its protein product is CASSWRQRQETQYF.

In this sample, this clone turned up a few times. The chain combines TRBV10-3 with TRBJ2-5; TRBD2 matches at 7 bases. The CDR3 spans 13 residues. Germline V gives CDR1 ENHRY, CDR2 SYGVKD. With V trimmed by 6 bases and J by 3 bases, 4 bases remained unmatched. CDR3 in amino acids: CAISSRGEETQYF. CDR3 bases: TGTGCCATCAGCTCCCGGGGGGAAGAGACCCAGTACTTC.

On this clone: This sample also contains other DNA sequences that code for the same CDR3. The gene calls are TRBV9 and TRBJ2-5, with TRBD1 matching over 8 bases. The CDR3 runs to 14 residues. Germline V gene sequence: CDR1 SGDLS, CDR2 YYNGEE. J gave up 4 bases and V 3 bases, and 5 bases lay outside the gene matches. The CDR3 protein is CASSGRQGRETQYF. The CDR3 DNA is TGTGCCAGCAGCGGAAGACAGGGGAGAGAGACCCAGTACTTC.

J is TRBJ2-1 and V is TRBV27; D not certain. Trimming took 7 bases from V and 7 from J, leaving 26 bases between them. The V gene's germline CDR1 is MNHEY and CDR2 SMNVEV (reference sequence). The CDR3 extends over 17 amino acids. The CDR3 bases are TGTGCCAGCATCTACGGGTGCCGACGGCGGCCAAGGAATGAGCAGTTCTTC. The encoded protein is CASIYGCRRRPRNEQFF.

This clone occurred a few times. Additional DNA sequences in this sample encode the identical CDR3. This chain joins TRBV18 and TRBJ1-1, with 8 bases lining up with TRBD1. Germline CDR1 KGHSH, CDR2 LQKENI. The CDR3 sequence is 16 residues long. After removal of 4 bases from V and 1 base from J, the junction contained 8 bases not matched to a gene. CDR3 residues: CASSRGQGGSNTEAFF. The CDR3 DNA is TGTGCCAGCTCACGAGGACAGGGTGGGTCGAACACTGAAGCTTTCTTT.

In this sample, this clone turned up a few times. The chain has TRBV11-2 and TRBJ1-6, with a possible D match to TRBD1 (5 bases). This CDR3 contains 14 residues. Germline assignment: CDR1 SGHAT and CDR2 FQNNGV. Trimming cost V 5 bases and J 9 bases, with 14 bases left between them. This chain's CDR3 is CASSPQGRGSPLHF. The CDR3, as DNA: TGTGCCAGCAGCCCCCAGGGAAGGGGTTCACCCCTCCACTTT.

V usage is TRBV30 and J usage is TRBJ1-5, with D hard to call. V was clipped by 0 bases and J by 0 bases, with 12 bases between them. Germline-derived CDR1 and CDR2 are GTSNPN and SVGIG (reference sequence). The CDR3 is made up of 16 amino acids. Here the CDR3 reads CAWSVTGRDSNQPQHF. CDR3 nucleotides: TGTGCCTGGAGTGTAACGGGCCGGGATAGCAATCAGCCCCAGCATTTT.

This clone was seen only once. The CDR3 sequence is CASSLEAQAGELFF. CDR3 DNA sequence: TGTGCCAGCAGCTTAGAAGCCCAGGCCGGGGAGCTGTTTTTT. The genes are TRBV7-9 and TRBJ2-2; D is unresolved. CDR3 length equals 14 residues. The V gene lost 1 base and the J gene lost 6 bases, with 9 bases spanning the gap. The V gene's germline CDR1 is SEHNR and CDR2 FQNEAQ (reference sequence).

This rearrangement joins TRBV6-5 to TRBJ2-3, with D perhaps assigned TRBD1 or TRBD2 (5 bases each). In germline, CDR1 is MNHEY, CDR2 SVGAGI. Trimming cost V 2 bases and J 0 bases, with 12 bases left between them. The CDR3 runs to 16 residues. The CDR3 DNA sequence: TGTGCCAGCAGTTACGGTGGGGGTGCTAGCACAGATACGCAGTATTTT. As protein: CASSYGGGASTDTQYF.

CDR3 nucleotide sequence: TGTGCCAGCAGTTCCCCGGACAGGGTGAGAGCTTTCTTT. This gives the protein CASSSPDRVRAFF. The chain combines TRBV28 with TRBJ1-1; 8 bases map to TRBD1. Germline-derived CDR1 and CDR2 are MDHEN and SYDVKM. V dropped 4 bases and J dropped 10; count of bases not matched to a gene: 8. This CDR3 contains 13 residues.

The rearrangement joins TRBV11-2 to TRBJ2-5; no reliable D call. The CDR3 loop spans 15 amino acids. Germline V gene lookup returns CDR1 SGHAT and CDR2 FQNNGV. V was pared by 2 bases and J by 1 base, with 11 bases between. The DNA of the CDR3 is TGTGCCAGCAGCTTAATTGGGGTATCCCAAGAGACCCAGTACTTC. As protein: CASSLIGVSQETQYF.

The gene calls are TRBV5-4 and TRBJ2-3, with 10 nucleotides matching TRBD2. The length of the CDR3 is 16 residues. The ends lost 4 bases at V and 2 bases at J; junction bases unmatched: 7. Germline V gene lookup returns CDR1 SGHNT and CDR2 YYREEE (reference sequence). CDR3 region: CASSPRLAGYTDTQYF. CDR3 nucleotides: TGTGCCAGCAGCCCTAGACTAGCGGGTTACACAGATACGCAGTATTTT.

The CDR3: CAVRVAGLNTEAFF. The CDR3 nucleotides are TGCGCTGTCAGAGTGGCGGGCCTGAACACTGAAGCTTTCTTT. The chain carries TRBV10-2 and TRBJ1-1; D is unresolved. The CDR3 length is 14 residues. Germline CDR1 reads WSHSY; CDR2 reads SAAADI.

The chain has TRBV2 and TRBJ2-7, with a tentative D call TRBD1 (5 bases). The germline gives CDR1 SNHLY, CDR2 FYNNEI. The V end lost 0 bases, the J end lost 2 bases, and 11 bases lay between the germline ends. The CDR3 runs to 15 residues. The CDR3 DNA sequence: TGTGCCAGCAGTGAAGCAGGGGTTTCTACCTACGAGCAGTACTTC. Protein sequence: CASSEAGVSTYEQYF.

The rearrangement links TRBV19 to TRBJ2-1, with D maybe TRBD2 (5 bases). Germline-derived CDR1 and CDR2 are LNHDA and SQIVND (reference sequence). The CDR3 sequence is 16 residues long. Trimming left V 8 bases short and J 1 base short, with 18 bases between. The CDR3 coding sequence is TGTGCCAGTTCCTCCGGGATTCTACTTTCCTACAATGAGCAGTTCTTC. Translated: CASSSGILLSYNEQFF.

This clone has just a few counts. Other DNA sequences in this specimen translate into the identical CDR3. The gene calls are TRBV2 and TRBJ2-5; 10 bases match TRBD1. Trimming took 8 bases from V and 5 from J; bases not matched to a gene: 11. Germline V gene sequence: CDR1 SNHLY, CDR2 FYNNEI. The CDR3 totals 15 residues. The CDR3 nucleotides read TGTGCCAGCCCCCGGGACAGGGGAGGAAGGGAGACCCAGTACTTC. The encoded protein is CASPRDRGGRETQYF.

This chain links TRBV6-5 with TRBJ2-1; no firm D call. The V gene lost 5 bases and the J gene lost 9 bases, with 8 bases spanning the gap. The CDR3 spans 11 residues. Germline V CDR1 and CDR2: MNHEY, SVGAGI. The chain's CDR3 is CASSRSGEQFF. DNA of the CDR3: TGTGCCAGCAGTCGATCGGGTGAGCAGTTCTTC.

This clone has more than one count but fewer than ten. The chain couples TRBV9 to TRBJ1-4, with D perhaps TRBD1 (6 bases). The CDR3 is 13 amino acids. Trimming shortened V by 3 bases and J by 6 bases, and 9 bases separated the two germline ends. Germline CDR1 is SGDLS and CDR2 is YYNGEE. CDR3 sequence: CASSGGHDEKLFF. The CDR3 nucleotides read TGTGCCAGCAGCGGGGGACATGATGAAAAACTGTTTTTT.

This clone was recorded a few times. The chain has TRBV5-1 and TRBJ2-3; unclear D gene. V lost 5 bases and J 2 bases, leaving 12 bases between the germline ends. This CDR3 has 14 residues. Per germline, CDR1 SGHRS and CDR2 YFSETQ. Here the CDR3 DNA reads TGCGCCAGCAGGCCAAGCGTGCACACAGATACGCAGTATTTT. This translates into CASRPSVHTDTQYF. The complete variable domain, with remaining parts taken from reference TRBV5-1 and TRBJ2-3, reads KAGVTQTPRYLIKTRGQQVTLSCSPISGHRSVSWYQQTPGQGLQFLFEYFSETQRNKGNFPGRFSGRQFSNSRSEMNVSTLELGDSALYLCASRPSVHTDTQYFGPGTRLTVL.

This chain links TRBV2 with TRBJ2-3; D might be TRBD1 (5 bases). Trimming shortened V by 7 bases and J by 9 bases, and 14 bases separated the two germline ends. This CDR3 has 12 amino acids. CDR1 is SNHLY and CDR2 is FYNNEI in the germline V gene. CDR3 amino acids: CASTGDGATQYF. CDR3 nucleotides: TGTGCCAGCACCGGCGATGGGGCGACGCAGTATTTT.

This clone has more than one count but fewer than ten. The chain is built from TRBV5-1 and TRBJ2-5; tentatively, D is TRBD2 (6 bases). Germline V gives CDR1 SGHRS, CDR2 YFSETQ. This CDR3 contains 14 residues. V gave up 4 bases and J gave up 5 bases, with 15 bases separating them. The CDR3 loop is CASSRRGMAETQYF. The CDR3 bases are TGCGCCAGCAGCCGCCGGGGGATGGCGGAGACCCAGTACTTC.

In this sample, this clone turned up a few times. The junction differs from germline at one of its ends, possibly a read error. This rearrangement joins TRBV10-3 to TRBJ2-5; 7 nucleotides align to TRBD1. Germline values: CDR1 ENHRY, CDR2 SYGVKD. The CDR3 is made up of 16 amino acids. The CDR3 here is CASSESRDRTRKTQYF. The CDR3 DNA is TGTGCCAGCAGTGAGTCGAGGGACAGAACTCGGAAGACCCAGTACTTC.

The CDR3 DNA reads TGTGCCGCCTGCGGGGTTCGGGGGACAGGGTGGCTCTACGAGCAGTACTTC. Translated: CAACGVRGTGWLYEQYF. The rearrangement links TRBV25-1 to TRBJ2-7, with 9 bases aligning to TRBD1. CDR1 is MGHDK, CDR2 SYGVNS, per germline. Trimming at V came to 11 bases and at J to 3 bases, leaving 20 bases not matched to a gene. This CDR3 is built from 17 residues.

The chain links TRBV7-6 to TRBJ2-3, with unresolved D. The CDR3 is 13 amino acids. CDR1 and CDR2 (germline): SGHVS, FNYEAQ. Trimming removed 1 base from V and 6 bases from J, with 8 bases in between. CDR3 residues: CASSLGIRDTQYF. The DNA for the CDR3 is TGTGCCAGCAGCTTAGGCATCAGGGATACGCAGTATTTT.

The chain is built from TRBV18 and TRBJ1-6; possible D gene TRBD1, 6 bases. The V gene's germline CDR1 is KGHSH and CDR2 LQKENI. V lost 1 base to trimming and J lost 10 bases, with 17 bases between them. CDR3 length: 16 residues. The CDR3 DNA reads TGTGCCAGCTCACCACGTGGGAACAGGGTCGCCTCACCCCTCCACTTT. It yields the protein CASSPRGNRVASPLHF.

This clone was detected a few times. The chain carries TRBV11-2 and TRBJ2-7; either TRBD1 or TRBD2 may supply D (5 bases each). Germline CDR1 SGHAT, CDR2 FQNNGV. The ends were cut back, 6 bases at V and 7 bases at J, with 19 bases in the middle. The CDR3 is 14 amino acids. The CDR3 here is CASSQVRGAGEQYF. CDR3 nucleotide sequence: TGTGCCAGCAGTCAAGTTCGTGGGGCGGGTGAGCAGTACTTC.

The rearrangement joins TRBV6-5 to TRBJ1-5; TRBD1 is a possible D gene (5 bases). This CDR3 spans 15 amino acids. Per the germline V gene, CDR1 is MNHEY and CDR2 is SVGAGI. The germline V and J ends were trimmed by 6 bases and 5 bases, with 17 bases remaining between them. The CDR3 loop is CASSPGRGLHQPQHF. The CDR3 nucleotides read TGTGCCAGCAGCCCTGGGAGGGGACTCCATCAGCCCCAGCATTTT.

The genes are TRBV29-1 and TRBJ2-7; no definite D call. The CDR3 totals 13 residues. The ends were cut back, 4 bases at V and 4 bases at J, with 14 bases in the middle. In germline, CDR1 is SQVTM, CDR2 ANQGSEA. The CDR3 loop is CSVGDISGYEQYF. The DNA of the CDR3 is TGCAGCGTTGGCGACATTTCTGGTTACGAGCAGTACTTC.